The 12 T cell receptor beta chains below were found in one sample sequenced in a study of response to subunit inactivated influenza vaccine. TCRdb processed the RT-PCR reads anew with MiXCR; each CDR3 protein has one entry. The data show about half a million distinct CDR3 sequences, 25% seen once. The sample here was CD4+ T cells sorted from PBMCs, taken 5 to 6 days after vaccination. These receptors were taken from a man between 50 and 59 years old who received an inactivated influenza vaccine.

The CDR3 DNA reads TGCAGCGTTGTGATCCCTCCGAACACCGGGGAGCTGTTTTTT. Translated: CSVVIPPNTGELFF. This chain uses TRBV29-1 with TRBJ2-2; D remains unclear. This CDR3 has 14 amino acids. Germline CDR1 reads SQVTM; CDR2 reads ANQGSEA. Trimming shortened V by 4 bases and J by 0 bases, and 9 bases separated the two germline ends.

This sequence joins TRBV4-2 and TRBJ2-2, with D unclear. The ends were cut back, 2 bases at V and 1 base at J, with 8 bases in the middle. The V gene's germline CDR1 is LGHNA and CDR2 YNFKEQ. This CDR3 is built from 15 residues. CDR3 region: CASSQSALNTGELFF. The DNA of the CDR3 is TGTGCCAGCAGCCAAAGCGCCCTGAACACCGGGGAGCTGTTTTTT.

The rearrangement uses TRBV29-1 and TRBJ2-5; possibly TRBD1 for D (5 bases). Germline V gene lookup returns CDR1 SQVTM and CDR2 ANQGSEA. CDR3 length: 13 amino acids. V lost 4 bases to trimming and J lost 2 bases, with 11 bases between them. The CDR3 sequence: CSVAPHRQETQYF. CDR3 bases: TGCAGCGTTGCCCCTCACAGGCAAGAGACCCAGTACTTC.

V and J are TRBV7-2 and TRBJ2-7; TRBD2 aligns across 12 bases. This CDR3 has 15 amino acids. V lost 5 bases, J lost 5 bases, and 7 bases stayed unmatched. Germline values: CDR1 SGHTA, CDR2 FQGNSA. The CDR3 sequence is CASSPRTSGNDEQYF. The CDR3 bases are TGTGCCAGCAGCCCCAGGACTAGCGGGAACGACGAGCAGTACTTC.

V and J are TRBV20-1 and TRBJ2-1; D not certain. The CDR3 contains 14 residues. Deletions cut 6 bases from V and 4 bases from J, with 16 bases between. From germline, CDR1 is DFQATT and CDR2 SNEGSKA (reference sequence). The CDR3 here is CSATPPAGYNEQFF. Written as DNA, the CDR3 is TGCAGTGCGACCCCCCCGGCAGGATACAATGAGCAGTTCTTC.

V and J are TRBV5-1 and TRBJ2-5, with D possibly TRBD2 on 5 matching bases. The CDR3 is 16 amino acids. Germline CDR1 and CDR2: SGHRS and YFSETQ. V lost 0 bases and J 3 bases, leaving 15 bases between the germline ends. The CDR3 region is CASSLGTGWREETQYF. In DNA, the CDR3 is TGCGCCAGCAGCTTGGGTACCGGCTGGCGGGAAGAGACCCAGTACTTC.

CDR3 sequence (DNA): TGCGCCAGCAGTGACGGCAGGACTACCCAAGAGACCCAGTACTTC. Residues: CASSDGRTTQETQYF. The gene calls are TRBV10-1 and TRBJ2-5, with TRBD2 as a possible D gene (6 bases). Germline V gene data show CDR1 as WNHNN and CDR2 as SYGVQD (reference sequence). CDR3 length: 15 amino acids. Trimming took 3 bases from V and 1 from J, leaving 12 bases between them.

A few counts support this clonotype. The genes are TRBV28 and TRBJ2-2; D is uncertain. V was trimmed by 7 bases and J by 0 bases, leaving 6 bases between them. CDR1 is MDHEN and CDR2 is SYDVKM in the germline V gene. This CDR3 is 13 amino acids long. CDR3 nucleotide sequence: TGTGCCAGCACCGGGTCGAACACCGGGGAGCTGTTTTTT. Protein product: CASTGSNTGELFF. Full variable domain (outside the CDR3, taken from reference TRBV28 and TRBJ2-2): DVKVTQSSRYLVKRTGEKVFLECVQDMDHENMFWYRQDPGLGLRLIYFSYDVKMKEKGDIPEGYSVSREKKERFSLILESASTNQTSMYLCASTGSNTGELFFGEGSRLTVL.

Only a few counts were recorded for this clonotype. The chain combines TRBV10-3 with TRBJ2-7; TRBD1 agrees at 10 bases. Germline CDR1 and CDR2: ENHRY and SYGVKD. With 6 bases clipped from V and 6 bases from J, the junction kept 5 bases outside the gene matches. The CDR3 spans 13 residues. In DNA form, the CDR3 reads TGTGCCATCAGCGGGACAGGGGTAGTCGAGCAGTACTTC. It yields the protein CAISGTGVVEQYF.

This clonotype came up a few times. V and J are TRBV7-9 and TRBJ2-3; tentatively, D is TRBD2 (6 bases). Germline CDR1 SEHNR, CDR2 FQNEAQ (reference sequence). The CDR3 has 16 amino acids. V shed 5 bases and J shed 0 bases, with 15 bases lying between them. The CDR3 here is CASSRGTLRSTDTQYF. CDR3 nucleotide sequence: TGTGCCAGCAGCCGCGGGACTCTCCGTAGCACAGATACGCAGTATTTT.

This clonotype has just a few counts. This chain joins TRBV7-2 and TRBJ1-1; possibly TRBD1 for D (5 bases). Germline CDR1 and CDR2: SGHTA and FQGNSA. The V end was cut by 5 bases, the J end by 1 base, with 14 bases between. CDR3 length: 15 amino acids. CDR3 nucleotides: TGTGCCAGCAGCCCCCAACTCGACAGGAACACTGAAGCTTTCTTT. This codes for CASSPQLDRNTEAFF.

This clonotype was picked up a small number of times. This rearrangement joins TRBV18 to TRBJ2-5; D possibly corresponds to TRBD2 (5 bases). The CDR3 has 17 residues. From germline, CDR1 is KGHSH and CDR2 LQKENI. Trimming pared 6 bases from V and 1 base from J, leaving 21 bases between. The CDR3 coding sequence is TGTGCCAGCTCCCGGGGAGTCGGCGCAATATCCCAAGAGACCCAGTACTTC. This sequence encodes CASSRGVGAISQETQYF.